This note documents a single T cell receptor beta chain sequence. Germline-derived CDR1 and CDR2 are LNHDA and SQIVND (reference sequence). V shed 3 bases and J 3 bases; nucleotides not matched to a gene: 4. This CDR3 spans 16 amino acids. The record originates from a study of blood T cell repertoires in COVID-19. Whole-study context: The United States, Italy and Spain provided the acute and convalescent COVID-19 samples. Sample material is recorded as cDNA or gDNA derived from T cells, B-cell-depleted T cells, or PBMCs.

Per the original methods: Reference gene primer amplification gave nucleated cell count estimates. TCRdb's table, derived via immunoSEQ multiplex PCR, lists solely in-frame clones and lacks some. That table furnishes V, J and clone size, whereas the DNA furnished D and trimming. The sample has tens of thousands of clones, approximately 89% seen once. The sample consisted of peripheral blood. This receptor was identified in a human donor in a cohort sampled during active COVID-19. The chain is built from TRBV19 and TRBJ2-7; 14 positions match TRBD2. CDR3 protein: CASSMGLAGAHYEQYF. CDR3 DNA: TGTGCCAGTAGTATGGGACTAGCGGGGGCCCACTACGAGCAGTACTTC.